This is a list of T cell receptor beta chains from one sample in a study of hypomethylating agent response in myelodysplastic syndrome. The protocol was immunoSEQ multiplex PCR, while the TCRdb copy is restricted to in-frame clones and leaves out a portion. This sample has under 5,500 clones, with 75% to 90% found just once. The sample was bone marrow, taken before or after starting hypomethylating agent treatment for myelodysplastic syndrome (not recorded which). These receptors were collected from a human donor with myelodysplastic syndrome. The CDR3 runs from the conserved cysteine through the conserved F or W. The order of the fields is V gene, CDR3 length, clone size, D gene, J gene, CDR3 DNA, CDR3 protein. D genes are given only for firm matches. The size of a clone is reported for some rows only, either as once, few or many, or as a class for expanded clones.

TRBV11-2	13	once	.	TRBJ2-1	TGTGCCAGCAGCTTAGATAGGGTCGATGAGCAGTTCTTC	CASSLDRVDEQFF
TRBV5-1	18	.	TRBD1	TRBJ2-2	TGCGCCAGCAGCTTGAGTCTCAGGGGACAGGGGAACACCGGGGAGCTGTTTTTT	CASSLSLRGQGNTGELFF
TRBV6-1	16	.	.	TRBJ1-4	TGTGCCAGCAGTGAAGATGGGGGGCGCGCGGGTGAAAAACTGTTTTTT	CASSEDGGRAGEKLFF
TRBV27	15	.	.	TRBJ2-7	TGTGCCAGCAGTTTAGAGGGCGTTGGCTCCTACGAGCAGTACTTC	CASSLEGVGSYEQYF
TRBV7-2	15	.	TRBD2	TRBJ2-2	TGTGCCAGCAGCTTAGGTATCCGGGGGGCCGGGGAGCTGTTTTTT	CASSLGIRGAGELFF
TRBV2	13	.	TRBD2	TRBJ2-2	TGTGCCAGCAACGCGGGGGGTTCCGGGGAGCTGTTTTTT	CASNAGGSGELFF
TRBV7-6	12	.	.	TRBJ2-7	TGTGCCAGCAGCTTCGACGGGTACGAGCAGTACTTC	CASSFDGYEQYF
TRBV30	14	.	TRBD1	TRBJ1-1	TGTGCCTGCAAAACAGGGGCATGGACCACTGAAGCTTTCTTT	CACKTGAWTTEAFF
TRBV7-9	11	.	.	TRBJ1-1	TGTGCCAGCAGCTGGGACACTGAAGCTTTCTTT	CASSWDTEAFF
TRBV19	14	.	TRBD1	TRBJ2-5	TGTGCCAGTCGATCGGACAGGGCGTCTAAGACCCAGTACTTC	CASRSDRASKTQYF
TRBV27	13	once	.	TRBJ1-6	TGTGCCAGCAGTTTTACGGAGAATTCACCCCTCCACTTT	CASSFTENSPLHF
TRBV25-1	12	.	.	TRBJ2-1	TGTGCCAGCAGCCCTGACTACAATGAGCAGTTCTTC	CASSPDYNEQFF
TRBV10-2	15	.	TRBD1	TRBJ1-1	TGCGCCAGCAGACAGGGGGCCGGCACGAACACTGAAGCTTTCTTT	CASRQGAGTNTEAFF
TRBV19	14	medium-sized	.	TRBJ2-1	TGTGCCAGTGGCACGGGGCCTCGGGGGAATGAGCAGTTCTTC	CASGTGPRGNEQFF
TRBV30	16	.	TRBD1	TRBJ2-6	TGTGCCTGGAGTGCGGGACAGGGCTCTGGGGCCAACGTCCTGACTTTC	CAWSAGQGSGANVLTF
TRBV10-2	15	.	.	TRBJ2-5	TGCGCCAGCAGTGACCCGACAGGGGAGGGGGAGACCCAGTACTTC	CASSDPTGEGETQYF
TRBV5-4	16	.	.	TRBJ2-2	TGTGCCAGCAGCTTGGGAGGGGCCGCAGGCACCGGGGAGCTGTTTTTT	CASSLGGAAGTGELFF
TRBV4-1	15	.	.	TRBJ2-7	TGCGCCAGCAGCCAAGCCCCGGTCGGCGGGTACGAGCAGTACTTC	CASSQAPVGGYEQYF
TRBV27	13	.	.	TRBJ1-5	TGTGCCAGCAGTTTTAGGTTTAATCAGCCCCAGCATTTT	CASSFRFNQPQHF
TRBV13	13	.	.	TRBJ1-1	TGTGCCAGCACCTTAGACAGGAACACTGAAGCTTTCTTT	CASTLDRNTEAFF
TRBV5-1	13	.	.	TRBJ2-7	TGCGCCAGCAGCTCAGTGGGTTGGGACGAGCAGTACTTC	CASSSVGWDEQYF
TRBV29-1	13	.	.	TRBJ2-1	TGCAGCGTTGCAGGTCAGAACGGCAATGAGCAGTTCTTC	CSVAGQNGNEQFF
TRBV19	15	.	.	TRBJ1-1	TGTGCCAGTAGTACCGGGTTGTACCGGGACACTGAAGCTTTCTTT	CASSTGLYRDTEAFF
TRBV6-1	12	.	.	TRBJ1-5	TGTGCCAGCAGTGGACGGTCTGAGGCCCAGCATTTT	CASSGRSEAQHF
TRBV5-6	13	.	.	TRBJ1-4	TGTGCCAGCAGCTTGGGAGGGGATGAAAAACTGTTTTTT	CASSLGGDEKLFF
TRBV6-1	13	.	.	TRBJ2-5	TGTGCCAGCAGTGAAACCCTCCAAGAGACCCAGTACTTC	CASSETLQETQYF
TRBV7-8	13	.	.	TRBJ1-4	TGTGCCAGCAGCTTAGCGATATCGGGAAAACTGTTTTTT	CASSLAISGKLFF
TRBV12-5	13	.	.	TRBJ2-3	TGTGCTAGTTCTTGGGGGGCCCCCGATACGCAGTATTTT	CASSWGAPDTQYF
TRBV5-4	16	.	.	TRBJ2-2	TGTGCCAGCAGCTTGGCGACAGGTTTAAGGACCGGGGAGCTGTTTTTT	CASSLATGLRTGELFF
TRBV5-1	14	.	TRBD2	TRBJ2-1	TGCGCCAGCAGCCTCCGGGACTACTACAATGAGCAGTTCTTC	CASSLRDYYNEQFF
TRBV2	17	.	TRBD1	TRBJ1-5	TGTGCCAGCAGTAGTCGGGACAGCCTCATTAGCAATCAGCCCCAGCATTTT	CASSSRDSLISNQPQHF
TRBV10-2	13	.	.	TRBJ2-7	TGCGCCAGCAGTGAGGGGGGATCGGACGAGCAGTACTTC	CASSEGGSDEQYF
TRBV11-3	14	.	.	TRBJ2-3	TGTGCCAGCAGTTCCCGACTAGGAACTGATACGCAGTATTTT	CASSSRLGTDTQYF
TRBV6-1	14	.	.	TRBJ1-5	TGTGCCAGCAGCGAAGGGGGGAGCAATCAGCCCCAGCATTTT	CASSEGGSNQPQHF
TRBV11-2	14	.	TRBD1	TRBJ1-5	TGTGCCAGCAGCCCGGACAGGAGGGGTCAGCCCCAGCATTTT	CASSPDRRGQPQHF
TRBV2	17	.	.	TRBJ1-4	TGTGCCAGCAGTGATAGTTTTGGGAGAGCAACTAATGAAAAACTGTTTTTT	CASSDSFGRATNEKLFF
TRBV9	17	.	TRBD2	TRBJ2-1	TGTGCCAGCAGCCCCCACACGACTAGCGGGGGTTACAATGAGCAGTTCTTC	CASSPHTTSGGYNEQFF
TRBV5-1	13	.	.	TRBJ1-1	TGCGCCAGCAGCTCCAACAGGGAAACTGAAGCTTTCTTT	CASSSNRETEAFF
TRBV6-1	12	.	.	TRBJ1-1	TGTGCCAGCGAGGAGGCGAACACTGAAGCTTTCTTT	CASEEANTEAFF
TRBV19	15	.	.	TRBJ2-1	TGTGCCAGTAGTATCGTCGTGGGCCCCTACAATGAGCAGTTCTTC	CASSIVVGPYNEQFF
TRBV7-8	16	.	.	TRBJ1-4	TGTGCCAGCAGCCCCATCGAAACCTGGGCTAATGAAAAACTGTTTTTT	CASSPIETWANEKLFF